The rows below give T cell receptor beta chains drawn from one sample of a study of blood T cell repertoires in COVID-19. Here immunoSEQ multiplex PCR was the method, and the copy in TCRdb shows in-frame clones only, minus some. In the table there are about 66,000 clones, 86% of which are singletons. Sample: peripheral blood. Receptors were obtained from a man aged 50 to 60 with active COVID-19. Each CDR3 is given with its conserved first and last residue. A D gene is named only where the DNA matches it firmly. Clone size is not always given. Where it is, it says once, few, many or a class for expanded clones.

CDR3 length: 17; clone size: -; D gene: TRBD2; V gene: TRBV9; J gene: TRBJ2-5; CDR3 DNA: TGTGCCAGCAGCGTGGGGGCCGGGACTAGCGGACAAGAGACCCAGTACTTC; CDR3 protein: CASSVGAGTSGQETQYF
CDR3 length: 18; clone size: -; D gene: TRBD2; V gene: TRBV18; J gene: TRBJ2-1; CDR3 DNA: TGTGCCAGCTCACCAGGACTAGCGGGGGGACTCTCCTACAATGAGCAGTTCTTC; CDR3 protein: CASSPGLAGGLSYNEQFF
CDR3 length: 18; clone size: -; D gene: -; V gene: TRBV7-8; J gene: TRBJ1-5; CDR3 DNA: TGTGCCAGCAGCTTAGAGTCCTGGTCAGGGGCAAGCAATCAGCCCCAGCATTTT; CDR3 protein: CASSLESWSGASNQPQHF
CDR3 length: 13; clone size: -; D gene: TRBD2; V gene: TRBV12-3/TRBV12-4; J gene: TRBJ2-1; CDR3 DNA: TGTGCCAGCAACGGACTAGCCGGCGCTGAGCAGTTCTTC; CDR3 protein: CASNGLAGAEQFF
CDR3 length: 14; clone size: -; D gene: -; V gene: TRBV30; J gene: TRBJ2-5; CDR3 DNA: TGTGCCTGGAGTGAGTCTAGCGTGCAAGAGACCCAGTACTTC; CDR3 protein: CAWSESSVQETQYF
CDR3 length: 15; clone size: -; D gene: TRBD2; V gene: TRBV5-4; J gene: TRBJ2-1; CDR3 DNA: TGTGCCAGCAGCTTGGAAAGCGGGAGTAGGAATGAGCAGTTCTTC; CDR3 protein: CASSLESGSRNEQFF
CDR3 length: 15; clone size: -; D gene: -; V gene: TRBV6-5; J gene: TRBJ2-1; CDR3 DNA: TGTGCCAGCAGGCCAACAGGGACGGGAAGCAATGAGCAGTTCTTC; CDR3 protein: CASRPTGTGSNEQFF
CDR3 length: 12; clone size: once; D gene: TRBD2; V gene: TRBV2; J gene: TRBJ2-3; CDR3 DNA: TGTGCCAGCAGAGAGACTAGCGGCCATGACTATTTT; CDR3 protein: CASRETSGHDYF
CDR3 length: 15; clone size: -; D gene: TRBD1; V gene: TRBV5-1; J gene: TRBJ2-5; CDR3 DNA: TGCGCCAGCAGCATCTGGACAGGGTGGACGGAGACCCAGTACTTC; CDR3 protein: CASSIWTGWTETQYF
CDR3 length: 15; clone size: once; D gene: TRBD1; V gene: TRBV5-1; J gene: TRBJ1-3; CDR3 DNA: TGCGCCAGCAGCCCAGGGACAGGGGCAGGAAACACCATATATTTT; CDR3 protein: CASSPGTGAGNTIYF
CDR3 length: 16; clone size: once; D gene: -; V gene: TRBV5-1; J gene: TRBJ1-3; CDR3 DNA: TGCGCCAGCAGCTTGGAAGGATGGGGAGGGACGAACACCATATATTTT; CDR3 protein: CASSLEGWGGTNTIYF
CDR3 length: 15; clone size: -; D gene: -; V gene: TRBV27; J gene: TRBJ2-5; CDR3 DNA: TGTGCCAGCAGTCACTGGAGGGGGCCCCAAGAGACCCAGTACTTC; CDR3 protein: CASSHWRGPQETQYF
CDR3 length: 13; clone size: -; D gene: -; V gene: TRBV19; J gene: TRBJ2-5; CDR3 DNA: TGTGCCAGTAACCAACAGGGGAGGGAGACCCAGTACTTC; CDR3 protein: CASNQQGRETQYF
CDR3 length: 15; clone size: -; D gene: -; V gene: TRBV7-2; J gene: TRBJ2-2; CDR3 DNA: TGTGCCAGCAGCTTAAGAGAAACCAACACCGGGGAGCTGTTTTTT; CDR3 protein: CASSLRETNTGELFF
CDR3 length: 16; clone size: -; D gene: TRBD2; V gene: TRBV24-1; J gene: TRBJ2-1; CDR3 DNA: TGTGCCACCAGTGACCCTATTGCGGGGGGGGTGGGTGAGCAGTTCTTC; CDR3 protein: CATSDPIAGGVGEQFF
CDR3 length: 14; clone size: -; D gene: TRBD1; V gene: TRBV12-5; J gene: TRBJ1-1; CDR3 DNA: TGTGCTAGTGGTTTGTCAGGGGGCGGCACTGAAGCTTTCTTT; CDR3 protein: CASGLSGGGTEAFF
CDR3 length: 15; clone size: -; D gene: -; V gene: TRBV29-1; J gene: TRBJ2-1; CDR3 DNA: TGCAGCGTCGAAGAACCTAGCGAGTTGGGCAATGAGCAGTTCTTC; CDR3 protein: CSVEEPSELGNEQFF